The source of this T cell receptor beta chain is a study of beta chain features in type 1 diabetes. The table lists this clone with a few counts. Its antigen is unidentified. This CDR3 comprises 14 residues. The ends were cut back, 1 base at V and 5 bases at J, with 9 bases in the middle. From germline, CDR1 is LGHNA and CDR2 YSLEER. As every portion of the isolated RNA was reverse transcribed, the sequencing read expressed TCRB transcripts. The assay was immunoSEQ multiplex PCR, and TCRdb's table has in-frame clones only and misses some. The sample has approximately 600,000 clones, around an eighth seen once. General study findings and limits: A moderate, significant TCRB CDR3 shortening appeared in type 1 diabetes across four CD4+ subsets.

The clonotype originates from a man aged 25-40 years with type 1 diabetes. V and J are TRBV4-3 and TRBJ2-1; the D is unclear. Sequenced: naive CD4+ T cells from blood. This chain's CDR3 is CASSQVLADNEQFF. CDR3 nucleotide sequence: TGCGCCAGCAGCCAAGTATTAGCAGACAATGAGCAGTTCTTC.